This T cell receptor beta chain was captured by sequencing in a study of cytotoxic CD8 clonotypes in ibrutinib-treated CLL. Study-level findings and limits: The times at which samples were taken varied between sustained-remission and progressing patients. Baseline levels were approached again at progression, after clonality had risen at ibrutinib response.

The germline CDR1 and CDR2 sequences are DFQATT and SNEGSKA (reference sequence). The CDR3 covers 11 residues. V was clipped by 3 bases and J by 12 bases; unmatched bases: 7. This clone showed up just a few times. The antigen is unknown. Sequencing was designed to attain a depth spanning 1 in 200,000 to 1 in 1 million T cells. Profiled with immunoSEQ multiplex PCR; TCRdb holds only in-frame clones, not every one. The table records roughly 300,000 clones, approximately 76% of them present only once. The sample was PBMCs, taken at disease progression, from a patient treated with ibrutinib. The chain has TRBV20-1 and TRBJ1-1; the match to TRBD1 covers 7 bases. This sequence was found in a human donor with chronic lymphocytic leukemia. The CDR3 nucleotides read TGCAGTGCTAGTGTCGGGACAGATCCTTTCTTT. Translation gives CSASVGTDPFF.